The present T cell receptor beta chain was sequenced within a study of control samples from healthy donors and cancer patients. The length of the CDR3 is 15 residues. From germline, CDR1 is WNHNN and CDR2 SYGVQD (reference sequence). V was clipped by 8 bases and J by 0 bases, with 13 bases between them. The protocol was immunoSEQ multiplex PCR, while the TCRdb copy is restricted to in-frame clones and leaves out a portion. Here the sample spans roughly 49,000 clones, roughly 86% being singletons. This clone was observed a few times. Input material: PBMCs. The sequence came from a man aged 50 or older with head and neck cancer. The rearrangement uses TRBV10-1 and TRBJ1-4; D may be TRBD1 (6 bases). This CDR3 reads CASPGTFPTNEKLFF. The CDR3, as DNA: TGCGCCAGCCCCGGGACATTTCCAACTAATGAAAAACTGTTTTTT.